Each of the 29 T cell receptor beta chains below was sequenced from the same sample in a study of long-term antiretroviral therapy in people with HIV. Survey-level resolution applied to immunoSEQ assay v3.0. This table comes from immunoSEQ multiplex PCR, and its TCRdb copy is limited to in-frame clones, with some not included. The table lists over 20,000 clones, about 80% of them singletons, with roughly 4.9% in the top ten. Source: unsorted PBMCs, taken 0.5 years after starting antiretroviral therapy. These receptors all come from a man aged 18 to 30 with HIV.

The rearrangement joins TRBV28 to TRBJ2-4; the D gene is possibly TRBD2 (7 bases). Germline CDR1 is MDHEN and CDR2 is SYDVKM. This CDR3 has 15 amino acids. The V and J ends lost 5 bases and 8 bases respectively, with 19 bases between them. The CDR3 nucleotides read TGTGCCAGCAGTCCCTTAGGCAGGGAGGGGGACATTCAGTACTTC. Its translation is CASSPLGREGDIQYF.

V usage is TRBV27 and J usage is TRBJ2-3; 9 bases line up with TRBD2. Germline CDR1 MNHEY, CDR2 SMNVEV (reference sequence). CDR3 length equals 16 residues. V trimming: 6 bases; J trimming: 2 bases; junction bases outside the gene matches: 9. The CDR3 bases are TGTGCCAGCAGCCTTGCGACTAGCGGTTCCACAGATACGCAGTATTTT. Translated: CASSLATSGSTDTQYF.

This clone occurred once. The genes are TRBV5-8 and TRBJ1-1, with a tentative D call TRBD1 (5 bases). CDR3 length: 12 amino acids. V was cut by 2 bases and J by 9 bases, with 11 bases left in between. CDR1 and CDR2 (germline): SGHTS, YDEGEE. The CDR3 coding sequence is TGTGCCAGCAGCTTTGACAGCATTCAAGCTTTCTTT. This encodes CASSFDSIQAFF.

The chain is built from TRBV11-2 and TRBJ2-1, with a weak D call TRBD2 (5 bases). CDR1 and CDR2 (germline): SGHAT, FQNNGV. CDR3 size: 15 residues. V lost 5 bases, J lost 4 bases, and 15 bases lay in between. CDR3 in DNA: TGTGCCAGCAGCCCGGACTCAAGTATTTACAATGAGCAGTTCTTC. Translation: CASSPDSSIYNEQFF.

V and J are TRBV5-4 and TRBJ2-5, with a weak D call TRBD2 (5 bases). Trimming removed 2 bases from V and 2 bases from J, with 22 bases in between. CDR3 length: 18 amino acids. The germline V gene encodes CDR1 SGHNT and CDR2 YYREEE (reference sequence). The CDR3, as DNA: TGTGCCAGCAGCTTTGAACTACTATCCGACTACCGTCAAGAGACCCAGTACTTC. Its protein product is CASSFELLSDYRQETQYF.

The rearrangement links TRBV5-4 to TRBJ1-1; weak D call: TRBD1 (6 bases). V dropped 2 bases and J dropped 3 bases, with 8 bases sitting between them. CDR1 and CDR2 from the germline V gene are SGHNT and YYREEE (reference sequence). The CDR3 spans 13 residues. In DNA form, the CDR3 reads TGTGCCAGCAGCTTAGGACAGTACACTGAAGCTTTCTTT. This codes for CASSLGQYTEAFF.

DNA for the CDR3: TGTGCCTGGATGACAGGGAAGAACACTGAAGCTTTCTTT. Translation: CAWMTGKNTEAFF. V gene TRBV30 combines with J gene TRBJ1-1; 7 bases map to TRBD1. J lost 1 base, V lost 4 bases, and 3 bases had no gene match. The germline V gene has CDR1 GTSNPN and CDR2 SVGIG (reference sequence). The length of the CDR3 is 13 residues.

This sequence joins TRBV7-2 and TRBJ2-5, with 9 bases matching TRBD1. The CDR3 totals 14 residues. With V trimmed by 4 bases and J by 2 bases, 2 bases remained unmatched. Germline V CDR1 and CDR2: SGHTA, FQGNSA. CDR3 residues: CASSYRGRQETQYF. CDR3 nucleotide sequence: TGTGCCAGCAGCTACAGGGGGCGACAAGAGACCCAGTACTTC. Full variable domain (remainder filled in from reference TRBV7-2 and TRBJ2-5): GAGVSQSPSNKVTEKGKDVELRCDPISGHTALYWYRQSLGQGLEFLIYFQGNSAPDKSGLPSDRFSAERTGGSVSTLTIQRTQQEDSAVYLCASSYRGRQETQYFGPGTRLLVL.

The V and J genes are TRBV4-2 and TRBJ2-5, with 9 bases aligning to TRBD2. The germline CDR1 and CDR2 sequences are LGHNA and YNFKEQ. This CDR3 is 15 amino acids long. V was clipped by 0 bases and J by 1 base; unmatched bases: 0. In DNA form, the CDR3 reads TGTGCCAGCAGCCAAGAGCGGGGGGGCCAAGAGACCCAGTACTTC. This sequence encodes CASSQERGGQETQYF.

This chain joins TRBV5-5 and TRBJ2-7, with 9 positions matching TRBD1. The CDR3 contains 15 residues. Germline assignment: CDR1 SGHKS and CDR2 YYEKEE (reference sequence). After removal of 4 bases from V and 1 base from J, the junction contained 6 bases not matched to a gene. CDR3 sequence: CASSGRGQGSYEQYF. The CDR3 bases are TGTGCCAGCAGCGGGAGGGGACAGGGATCCTACGAGCAGTACTTC.

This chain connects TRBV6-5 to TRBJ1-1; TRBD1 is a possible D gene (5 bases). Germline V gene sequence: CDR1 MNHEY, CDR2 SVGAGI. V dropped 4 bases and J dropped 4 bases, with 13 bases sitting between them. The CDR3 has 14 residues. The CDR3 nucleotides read TGTGCCAGCAGTTCCCCCGGGAGGGGCACTGAAGCTTTCTTT. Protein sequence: CASSSPGRGTEAFF.

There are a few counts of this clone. CDR3 nucleotide sequence: TGTGCCAGCAGCCAAGGGGCAGGGTCCTATGGCTACACCTTC. This encodes CASSQGAGSYGYTF. This sequence joins TRBV14 and TRBJ1-2; the D gene is possibly TRBD1 (5 bases). The ends were cut back, 1 base at V and 4 bases at J, with 10 bases in the middle. In germline, CDR1 is SGHDN, CDR2 FVKESK. There are 14 residues in the CDR3.

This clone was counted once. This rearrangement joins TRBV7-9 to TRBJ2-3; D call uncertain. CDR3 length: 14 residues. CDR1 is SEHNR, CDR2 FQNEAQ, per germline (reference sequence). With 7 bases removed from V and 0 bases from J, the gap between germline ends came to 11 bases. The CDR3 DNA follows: TGTGCCAGCACCCAGCCAGATAGCACAGATACGCAGTATTTT. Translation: CASTQPDSTDTQYF.

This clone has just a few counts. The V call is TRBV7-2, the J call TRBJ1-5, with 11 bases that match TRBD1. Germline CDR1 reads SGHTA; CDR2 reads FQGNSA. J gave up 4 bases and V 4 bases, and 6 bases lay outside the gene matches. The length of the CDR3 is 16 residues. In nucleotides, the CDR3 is TGTGCCAGCAGCTCCGGACAGGGGGCGGGGAATCAGCCCCAGCATTTT. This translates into CASSSGQGAGNQPQHF.

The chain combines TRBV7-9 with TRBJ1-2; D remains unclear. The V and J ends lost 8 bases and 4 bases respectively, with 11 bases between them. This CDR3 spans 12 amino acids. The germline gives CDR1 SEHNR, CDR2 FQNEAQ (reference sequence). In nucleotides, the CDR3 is TGTGCCAGCCATCCGGGGAGCTATGGCTACACCTTC. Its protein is CASHPGSYGYTF.

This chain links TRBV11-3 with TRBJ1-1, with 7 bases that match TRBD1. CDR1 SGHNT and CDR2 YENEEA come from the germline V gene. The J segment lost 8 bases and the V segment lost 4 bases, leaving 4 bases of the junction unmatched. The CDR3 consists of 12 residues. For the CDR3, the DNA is TGTGCCAGCAGCTCAGGGGGAAGGGAAGCTTTCTTT. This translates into CASSSGGREAFF.

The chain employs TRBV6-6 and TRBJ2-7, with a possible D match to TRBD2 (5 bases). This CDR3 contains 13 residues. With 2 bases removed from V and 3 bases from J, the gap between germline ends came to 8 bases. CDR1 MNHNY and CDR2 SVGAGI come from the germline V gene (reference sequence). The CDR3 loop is CASSYPGNYEQYF. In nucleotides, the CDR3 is TGTGCCAGCAGTTACCCGGGAAACTACGAGCAGTACTTC.

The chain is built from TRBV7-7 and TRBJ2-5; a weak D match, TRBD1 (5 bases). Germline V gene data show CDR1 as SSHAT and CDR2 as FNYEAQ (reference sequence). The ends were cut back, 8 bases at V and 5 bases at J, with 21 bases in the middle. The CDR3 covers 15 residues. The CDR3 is CASGDRQPLGETQYF. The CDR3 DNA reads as TGTGCCAGCGGCGACCGACAGCCTTTGGGGGAGACCCAGTACTTC.

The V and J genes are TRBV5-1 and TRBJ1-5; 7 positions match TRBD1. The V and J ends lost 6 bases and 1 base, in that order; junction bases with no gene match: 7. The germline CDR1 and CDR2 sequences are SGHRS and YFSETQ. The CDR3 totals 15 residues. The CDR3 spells CASKAGTESNQPQHF. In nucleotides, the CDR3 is TGCGCCAGCAAAGCTGGGACAGAAAGCAATCAGCCCCAGCATTTT.

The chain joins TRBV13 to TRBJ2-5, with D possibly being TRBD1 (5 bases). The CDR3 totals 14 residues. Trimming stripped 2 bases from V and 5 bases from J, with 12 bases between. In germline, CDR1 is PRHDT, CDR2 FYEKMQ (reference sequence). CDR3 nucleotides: TGTGCCAGCAGCTTAATAGGGCAGGGCGAGACCCAGTACTTC. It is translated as CASSLIGQGETQYF.

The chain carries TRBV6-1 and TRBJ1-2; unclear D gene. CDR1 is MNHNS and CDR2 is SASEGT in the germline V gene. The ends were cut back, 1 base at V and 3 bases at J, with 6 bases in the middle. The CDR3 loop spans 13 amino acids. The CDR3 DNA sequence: TGTGCCAGCAGTGAAGGGGGATACTATGGCTACACCTTC. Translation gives CASSEGGYYGYTF.

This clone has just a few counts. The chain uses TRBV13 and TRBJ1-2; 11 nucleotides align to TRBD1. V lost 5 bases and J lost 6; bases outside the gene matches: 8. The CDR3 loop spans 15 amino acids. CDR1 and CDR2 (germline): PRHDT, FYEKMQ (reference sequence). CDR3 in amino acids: CASSIGQGALDGYTF. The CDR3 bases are TGTGCCAGCAGCATCGGACAGGGGGCATTGGATGGCTACACCTTC.

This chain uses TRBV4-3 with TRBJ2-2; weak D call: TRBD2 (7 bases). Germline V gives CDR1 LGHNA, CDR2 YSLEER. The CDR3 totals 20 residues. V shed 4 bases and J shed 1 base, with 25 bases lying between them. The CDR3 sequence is CASSPRGGAGIGLNTGELFF. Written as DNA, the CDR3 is TGCGCCAGCAGCCCTCGAGGGGGGGCAGGAATAGGACTGAACACCGGGGAGCTGTTTTTT.

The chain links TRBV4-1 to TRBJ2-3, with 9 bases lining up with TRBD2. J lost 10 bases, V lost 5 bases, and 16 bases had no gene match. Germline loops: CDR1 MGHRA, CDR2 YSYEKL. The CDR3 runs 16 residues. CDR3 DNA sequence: TGCGCCAGCAGCGGAGGTGGGCGGGGGGGCCCCGCGCCGCAGTATTTT. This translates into CASSGGGRGGPAPQYF.

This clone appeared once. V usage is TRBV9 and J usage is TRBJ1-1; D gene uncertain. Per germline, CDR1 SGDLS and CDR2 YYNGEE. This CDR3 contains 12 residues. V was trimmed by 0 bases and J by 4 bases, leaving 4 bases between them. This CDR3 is CASSVVSTEAFF. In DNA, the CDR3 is TGTGCCAGCAGCGTAGTCAGCACTGAAGCTTTCTTT.

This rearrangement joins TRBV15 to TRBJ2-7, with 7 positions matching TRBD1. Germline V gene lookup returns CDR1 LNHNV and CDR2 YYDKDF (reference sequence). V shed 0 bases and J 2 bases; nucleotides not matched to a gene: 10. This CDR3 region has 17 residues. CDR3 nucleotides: TGTGCCACCAGCAGAGATTTTAGAGACAGGGACCCCTACGAGCAGTACTTC. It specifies CATSRDFRDRDPYEQYF.

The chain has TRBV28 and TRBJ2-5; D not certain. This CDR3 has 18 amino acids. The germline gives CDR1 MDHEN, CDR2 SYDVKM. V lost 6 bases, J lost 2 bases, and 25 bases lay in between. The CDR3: CASSPMGNLGNSQETQYF. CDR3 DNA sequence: TGTGCCAGCAGCCCGATGGGAAATTTGGGTAATTCGCAAGAGACCCAGTACTTC.

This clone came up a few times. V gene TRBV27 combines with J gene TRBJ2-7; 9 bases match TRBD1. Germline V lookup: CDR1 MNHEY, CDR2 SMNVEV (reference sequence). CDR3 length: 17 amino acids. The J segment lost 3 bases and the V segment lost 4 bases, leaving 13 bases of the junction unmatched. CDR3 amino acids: CASSSRTGGATIYEQYF. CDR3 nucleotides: TGTGCCAGCAGTTCACGTACAGGGGGCGCGACTATCTACGAGCAGTACTTC.

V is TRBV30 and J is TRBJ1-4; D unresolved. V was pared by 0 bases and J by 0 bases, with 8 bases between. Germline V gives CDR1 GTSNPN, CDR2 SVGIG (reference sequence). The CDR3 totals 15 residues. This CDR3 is CAWSVLGSTNEKLFF. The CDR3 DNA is TGTGCCTGGAGTGTTCTAGGATCAACTAATGAAAAACTGTTTTTT.